These T cell receptor beta chains were read from a single sample in a study of CD8+ T cells in alopecia areata. Profiling relied on immunoSEQ multiplex PCR, and the TCRdb table lists in-frame clones only, not all of them. This sample has 150,000 to 200,000 clones; about 67% occur once, and the top ten carry around 10%. The input for sequencing was CD8+ T cells sorted from blood, taken at week 0. The receptors come from a human donor with alopecia areata. The CDR3 runs from the conserved cysteine through the conserved F or W. D genes are given only for firm matches. Not all rows give a size; the values are once, few, many and, for expanded clones, a class.

-	TRBV5-1	TRBJ2-7	-	CASSPGGGSSYEQYF	TGCGCCAGCAGCCCCGGTGGGGGGAGCTCCTACGAGCAGTACTTC
-	TRBV9	TRBJ2-5	-	CASSQYIAESQETQYF	TGTGCCAGCAGCCAGTATATAGCGGAGTCTCAAGAGACCCAGTACTTC
TRBD2	TRBV5-1	TRBJ2-4	-	CASSSSVLAGDLNIQYF	TGCGCCAGCAGCTCTAGCGTCCTTGCGGGGGACCTTAACATTCAGTACTTC
TRBD1	TRBV29-1	TRBJ1-3	-	CSVEPQGASGNTIYF	TGCAGCGTTGAGCCTCAGGGGGCCTCTGGAAACACCATATATTTT
TRBD2	TRBV4-1	TRBJ2-5	-	CASSQERARGQETQYF	TGCGCCAGCAGCCAAGAACGAGCGCGGGGGCAAGAGACCCAGTACTTC
TRBD1	TRBV7-3	TRBJ1-2	few	CASSETGRAYGYTF	TGTGCCAGCAGCGAGACAGGGAGGGCCTATGGCTACACCTTC
-	TRBV30	TRBJ1-1	few	CAWTWTANTEAFF	TGTGCCTGGACTTGGACAGCGAACACTGAAGCTTTCTTT
-	TRBV11-2	TRBJ1-5	-	CASSLEQGGNQPQHF	TGTGCCAGCAGCTTAGAACAGGGCGGCAATCAGCCCCAGCATTTT
-	TRBV4-1	TRBJ1-1	-	CASSPKVGENTEAFF	TGCGCCAGCAGCCCCAAGGTTGGGGAGAACACTGAAGCTTTCTTT
-	TRBV29-1	TRBJ1-2	-	CSVDRGGGIEYGYTF	TGCAGCGTTGACCGCGGGGGAGGGATAGAGTATGGCTACACCTTC
-	TRBV13	TRBJ1-5	-	CASSLGLGKNQPQHF	TGTGCCAGCAGCTTAGGCCTGGGGAAGAATCAGCCCCAGCATTTT
-	TRBV27	TRBJ2-5	-	CASSWVGGEQETQYF	TGTGCCAGTAGTTGGGTCGGGGGCGAACAAGAGACCCAGTACTTC
-	TRBV5-1	TRBJ1-2	-	CASSFRTANYGYTF	TGCGCCAGCAGCTTCCGGACAGCTAACTATGGCTACACCTTC
-	TRBV9	TRBJ2-3	-	CASSPSGLADTQYF	TGTGCCAGCAGCCCCTCGGGACTCGCGGATACGCAGTATTTT
TRBD2	TRBV13	TRBJ2-3	-	CASSPRTSGWEDTQYF	TGTGCCAGCAGCCCAAGGACTAGCGGGTGGGAAGATACGCAGTATTTT
-	TRBV19	TRBJ1-5	-	CASSNPPFQPQHF	TGTGCCAGTAGTAACCCGCCCTTTCAGCCCCAGCATTTT
TRBD2	TRBV5-6	TRBJ2-5	-	CASTTAGGETQYF	TGTGCCAGCACCACAGCGGGAGGGGAGACCCAGTACTTC
-	TRBV2	TRBJ2-1	-	CASSSNEQFF	TGTGCCAGCAGTAGCAATGAGCAGTTCTTC
TRBD1	TRBV10-3	TRBJ2-1	-	CAIAWDSGNEQFF	TGTGCCATCGCCTGGGACAGCGGAAATGAGCAGTTCTTC
-	TRBV19	TRBJ1-5	-	CASSTGSQPQHF	TGTGCCAGTAGTACAGGCAGTCAGCCCCAGCATTTT
TRBD1	TRBV5-1	TRBJ1-3	-	CASSRQGNRNTIYF	TGCGCCAGCAGTCGACAGGGGAACAGAAACACCATATATTTT
TRBD1	TRBV5-1	TRBJ2-7	-	CASSPQQGISREQYF	TGCGCCAGCAGCCCCCAACAGGGGATCTCGAGGGAGCAGTACTTC
-	TRBV29-1	TRBJ2-7	-	CSVGFIGRPYEQYF	TGCAGCGTTGGATTTATAGGGCGGCCCTACGAGCAGTACTTC
-	TRBV23-1	TRBJ1-6	-	CASSYQGIPALHF	TGCGCCAGCAGCTACCAGGGAATCCCGGCCCTCCACTTT
-	TRBV30	TRBJ1-4	-	CAWSVQSTNEKLFF	TGTGCCTGGAGTGTACAGTCAACTAATGAAAAACTGTTTTTT
TRBD1	TRBV6-5	TRBJ1-2	-	CASSLNRGNGYTF	TGTGCCAGCAGCCTTAACAGGGGTAATGGCTACACCTTC
-	TRBV9	TRBJ1-1	-	CASSVPPDTEAFF	TGTGCCAGCAGCGTGCCCCCCGACACTGAAGCTTTCTTT
-	TRBV9	TRBJ1-2	-	CASSVGGGGYTF	TGTGCCAGCAGCGTAGGCGGAGGAGGCTACACCTTC